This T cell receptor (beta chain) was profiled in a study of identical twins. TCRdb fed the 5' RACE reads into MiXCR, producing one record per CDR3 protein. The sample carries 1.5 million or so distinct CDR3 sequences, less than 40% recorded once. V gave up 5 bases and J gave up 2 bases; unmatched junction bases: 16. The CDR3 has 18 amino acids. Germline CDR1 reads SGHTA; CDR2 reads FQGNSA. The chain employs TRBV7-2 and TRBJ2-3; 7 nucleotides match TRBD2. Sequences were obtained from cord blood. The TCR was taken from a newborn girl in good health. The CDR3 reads CASSERKIAGELTDTQYF. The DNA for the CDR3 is TGTGCCAGCAGCGAGCGAAAAATAGCGGGTGAACTCACAGATACGCAGTATTTT.